A single sample gave rise to the 3 T cell receptor beta chains below, sequenced in a study of CD8 T cells in ankylosing spondylitis. Their antigens are not known. Study outcomes and limitations: Seemingly characteristic of ankylosing spondylitis blood was a TCR beta motif consisting of about 8 highly homologous variants.

MiXCR, applied by TCRdb to the 5' RACE reads, yields one record per CDR3 protein. The table has under 950,000 distinct CDR3 sequences, around 19% seen once. Sequencing was carried out using blood, either unsorted or a sorted T cell fraction (not recorded which). These receptors all come from a male donor with ankylosing spondylitis.

This sequence joins TRBV29-1 and TRBJ2-7, with D hard to call. V shed 6 bases and J shed 4 bases, with 10 bases lying between them. Germline V gene sequence: CDR1 SQVTM, CDR2 ANQGSEA. CDR3 length equals 11 residues. The CDR3 reads CSVKGPYEQYF. The CDR3 nucleotides are TGCAGCGTGAAAGGGCCTTACGAGCAGTACTTC.

This clonotype was picked up a small number of times. This chain connects TRBV6-5 to TRBJ2-7, with D possibly matching TRBD1 (6 bases). The CDR3 totals 11 residues. V dropped 8 bases and J dropped 5 bases, with 10 bases sitting between them. The V gene's germline CDR1 is MNHEY and CDR2 SVGAGI. CDR3 amino acids: CASATGHEQYF. In nucleotides, the CDR3 is TGTGCCAGCGCTACAGGGCACGAGCAGTACTTC.

V usage is TRBV28 and J usage is TRBJ2-7; 9 positions agree with TRBD1. CDR1 is MDHEN, CDR2 SYDVKM, per germline. V gave up 6 bases and J gave up 1 base; unmatched junction bases: 4. The CDR3 is made up of 14 amino acids. The CDR3 spells CASRDRGESYEQYF. For the CDR3, the DNA is TGTGCCAGCAGGGACAGGGGCGAATCCTACGAGCAGTACTTC.